Shown below are 27 T cell receptor beta chains from a single sample sequenced in a study of T cells expressing NK-cell markers. TCRdb processed the 5' RACE reads again and assigns one entry to each CDR3 protein, with no DNA. With about 400,000 distinct CDR3 sequences in the sample, the ten largest clones hold around 11%. The sequenced material came from blood T cells: a sorted CD56 or NKG2C T cell subset, CD4+ or CD8+ T cells, or bulk PBMC T cells (not recorded which). All receptors derive from a woman aged 50 to 60 in good health.

The rearrangement joins TRBV20-1 to TRBJ2-5; TCRdb outputs TRBD2, but without DNA this stays unchecked. This CDR3 comprises 16 residues. Germline CDR1 DFQATT, CDR2 SNEGSKA (reference sequence). The chain's CDR3 is CSARPSTSGTSETQYF.

V and J are TRBV5-1 and TRBJ2-2; TCRdb selects TRBD1, and the lack of DNA leaves this call unchecked. In germline, CDR1 is SGHRS, CDR2 YFSETQ. This CDR3 spans 15 amino acids. Here the CDR3 reads CASGPGQEFTGELFF. Using reference TRBV5-1 and TRBJ2-2 for the parts outside the CDR3, the full variable domain is KAGVTQTPRYLIKTRGQQVTLSCSPISGHRSVSWYQQTPGQGLQFLFEYFSETQRNKGNFPGRFSGRQFSNSRSEMNVSTLELGDSALYLCASGPGQEFTGELFFGEGSRLTVL.

V and J are TRBV6-1 and TRBJ2-1. The CDR3 has 12 residues. CDR1 is MNHNS, CDR2 SASEGT, per germline. The CDR3 sequence is CASSDSRGEQFF.

The gene calls are TRBV12-3 or TRBV12-4 and TRBJ2-1; TCRdb designates TRBD2, a call that cannot be tested without DNA. This CDR3 has 17 residues. The CDR3 reads CASSLPRLAGDLFEQFF.

The CDR3 sequence is CASSLLSGVVEQFF. The chain carries TRBV27 and TRBJ2-1; as DNA is missing, the TRBD2 call by TCRdb cannot be tested. Germline values: CDR1 MNHEY, CDR2 SMNVEV (reference sequence). The CDR3 is 14 residues long.

The chain carries TRBV7-6 and TRBJ2-5. Germline-derived CDR1 and CDR2 are SGHVS and FNYEAQ. CDR3 length: 13 amino acids. The CDR3 here is CASSPRIGETQYF.

CDR3 loop: CASSSAGTVRAAFF. The rearrangement joins TRBV11-2 to TRBJ1-1; TCRdb indicates TRBD1, and absent DNA this call remains unverified. CDR3 length: 14 amino acids. Germline CDR1 is SGHAT and CDR2 is FQNNGV.

This rearrangement joins TRBV5-1 to TRBJ2-1; TCRdb proposes TRBD2, but this gene call is untestable without DNA. This CDR3 has 14 residues. Germline V gene data show CDR1 as SGHRS and CDR2 as YFSETQ. The CDR3 sequence is CASSFGLKDNEQFF.

V is TRBV21-1 and J is TRBJ1-2; TCRdb's assignment of TRBD1 cannot be checked, as there is no DNA. TRBV21-1 is labeled a pseudogene. This CDR3 has 20 amino acids. The chain's CDR3 is CASSRSLPGQGESRVYGYTF.

This chain uses TRBV7-8 with TRBJ2-1. The CDR3 covers 14 residues. Germline V gives CDR1 SGHVS, CDR2 FQNEAQ. The CDR3 spells CASSLAGVNNEQFF.

The J gene is TRBJ2-3, the V gene TRBV2. CDR1 and CDR2 (germline): SNHLY, FYNNEI. The CDR3 totals 11 residues. This chain's CDR3 is CASKSSLTQYF.

The V call is TRBV21-1, the J call TRBJ2-5; the D call of TRBD2 rests on TCRdb alone, since no DNA is present to check it. TRBV21-1 represents a pseudogene. The CDR3 totals 18 residues. This CDR3 reads CASICPGTSPRYQETQYF.

The CDR3 is CATKPTGMEHNEQFF. V and J are TRBV5-1 and TRBJ2-1. The CDR3 is 15 residues long. CDR1 is SGHRS and CDR2 is YFSETQ in the germline V gene.

The chain employs TRBV19 and TRBJ1-2; TCRdb gives TRBD1 as the D gene, but with no DNA this cannot be confirmed. CDR3 length: 14 residues. Per the germline V gene, CDR1 is LNHDA and CDR2 is SQIVND (reference sequence). The CDR3 protein is CASSFRQGGYGYTF.

The rearrangement uses TRBV5-1 and TRBJ2-2; TCRdb lists TRBD1, though no DNA is available to test this call. Germline V gene lookup returns CDR1 SGHRS and CDR2 YFSETQ. The CDR3 extends over 13 amino acids. The CDR3 sequence is CASKRTGDRELFF.

This chain uses TRBV20-1 with TRBJ2-7; the TCRdb call, TRBD2, lacks DNA for checking. Germline V gene lookup returns CDR1 DFQATT and CDR2 SNEGSKA (reference sequence). The CDR3 spans 15 residues. CDR3 protein: CSAQGLAGVYGEQYF.

The rearrangement uses TRBV6-5 and TRBJ2-2; TCRdb indicates TRBD1, and absent DNA this call remains unverified. The CDR3 consists of 17 residues. Germline loops: CDR1 MNHEY, CDR2 SVGAGI. The CDR3 here is CASSYARGGGNTGELFF.

This sequence joins TRBV5-1 and TRBJ2-5; TCRdb's D call, TRBD2, is unchecked because there is no DNA. This CDR3 has 17 residues. In germline, CDR1 is SGHRS, CDR2 YFSETQ. The CDR3 sequence: CASSLVRKRELSETQYF.

The chain couples TRBV25-1 to TRBJ2-2. Germline CDR1 MGHDK, CDR2 SYGVNS. The CDR3 is 14 amino acids. CDR3 region: CASSKKRNTGELFF.

The chain is built from TRBV5-1 and TRBJ2-3; TCRdb indicates TRBD1, and absent DNA this call remains unverified. Germline lookup yields CDR1 SGHRS and CDR2 YFSETQ. The CDR3 extends over 14 amino acids. CDR3 sequence: CASSLIQGTDTQYF. Combining the CDR3 with reference TRBV5-1 and TRBJ2-3 gives the whole variable domain KAGVTQTPRYLIKTRGQQVTLSCSPISGHRSVSWYQQTPGQGLQFLFEYFSETQRNKGNFPGRFSGRQFSNSRSEMNVSTLELGDSALYLCASSLIQGTDTQYFGPGTRLTVL.

The rearrangement links TRBV7-9 to TRBJ2-5; TCRdb designates TRBD2, a call that cannot be tested without DNA. The length of the CDR3 is 16 residues. Germline V lookup: CDR1 SEHNR, CDR2 FQNEAQ (reference sequence). This CDR3 is CASSLGLAGERETQYF. The full variable domain, in which reference TRBV7-9 and TRBJ2-5 provide the parts outside the CDR3, is DTGVSQNPRHKITKRGQNVTFRCDPISEHNRLYWYRQTLGQGPEFLTYFQNEAQLEKSRLLSDRFSAERPKGSFSTLEIQRTEQGDSAMYLCASSLGLAGERETQYFGPGTRLLVL.

V and J are TRBV20-1 and TRBJ2-2; the D call from TCRdb, TRBD1, cannot be confirmed without DNA. CDR1 is DFQATT, CDR2 SNEGSKA, per germline (reference sequence). There are 15 residues in the CDR3. CDR3 loop: CSARDGTANTGELFF.

The CDR3 sequence is CASSQRGSGVSSYEQYF. This chain joins TRBV4-1 and TRBJ2-7; TCRdb's D gene call, TRBD2, goes unchecked for lack of DNA. Per germline, CDR1 MGHRA and CDR2 YSYEKL. The CDR3 has 17 residues.

The CDR3 spells CSARAVGISPLHF. The chain joins TRBV20-1 to TRBJ1-6; there is no DNA to check the TCRdb D call of TRBD1. Germline V gene sequence: CDR1 DFQATT, CDR2 SNEGSKA (reference sequence). The CDR3 extends over 13 amino acids.

This sequence joins TRBV9 and TRBJ2-1; the TCRdb call, TRBD2, lacks DNA for checking. The CDR3 has 14 amino acids. CDR1 is SGDLS, CDR2 YYNGEE, per germline. The CDR3 spells CASSVAGLAPEQFF. Full variable domain (missing parts from reference TRBV9 and TRBJ2-1): DSGVTQTPKHLITATGQRVTLRCSPRSGDLSVYWYQQSLDQGLQFLIQYYNGEERAKGNILERFSAQQFPDLHSELNLSSLELGDSALYFCASSVAGLAPEQFFGPGTRLTVL.

The chain employs TRBV12-5 and TRBJ2-1; TCRdb's assignment of TRBD2 cannot be checked, as there is no DNA. Germline V lookup: CDR1 LGHNT, CDR2 FRNRAP. The CDR3 consists of 13 residues. The CDR3 is CASGLGEGNEQFF.

This rearrangement joins TRBV12-3 or TRBV12-4 to TRBJ2-5; without DNA, the TCRdb call of TRBD2 cannot be checked. CDR3 length equals 13 residues. The CDR3 loop is CASSPEGEESQYF.